This TCR beta chain was obtained from a study of beta chain features in type 1 diabetes. Study-level information: Examined across all samples were over 85 million sorted cells.

Regarding the study as a whole: For Type 1 diabetes patients, all four CD4+ subsets carried TCRB CDR3s that were moderately but significantly shorter. The influence of HLA type on TCRB rearrangement stayed undetermined.

CD4+ naive, central memory, regulatory and stem cell-like memory cells were sorted via CD45RO/CCR7/CD25/CD127/CD95/CD27. A single count supports this clone. Its antigen is still unknown. V shed 4 bases and J shed 0 bases, with 8 bases lying between them. The CDR3 is made up of 13 amino acids. Germline loops: CDR1 SQVTM, CDR2 ANQGSEA. Reverse transcription of all isolated RNA meant that expressed TCRB transcripts were sequenced. Sequenced by immunoSEQ multiplex PCR; TCRdb stores in-frame clones only, minus some. The sample records under 50,000 clones, around 50% being singletons. The sequenced sample consisted of Tregs from blood. The chain links TRBV29-1 to TRBJ2-3; D not resolved. This sequence was found in a woman between 18 and 30 years old in good health. As DNA, the CDR3 is TGCAGCGTTGGTCATACTAGCACAGATACGCAGTATTTT. Translation: CSVGHTSTDTQYF.